These T cell receptor beta chains were read from a single sample in a study of response to subunit inactivated influenza vaccine. MiXCR, run by TCRdb on the RT-PCR reads, gives a single entry per CDR3 protein. This sample has approximately 530,000 distinct CDR3 sequences, with under 8.5% found just once. Sample: PBMCs from blood, taken around 25 months after vaccination. These receptors originate from a man aged 50-75 years who received an inactivated influenza vaccine. CDR3s include the opening cysteine and the closing phenylalanine or tryptophan. Fields, in order: J gene, V gene, CDR3 protein.

j_gene: TRBJ2-1
v_gene: TRBV2
CDR3aa: CASRVTTSPRNEQFF

j_gene: TRBJ2-5
v_gene: TRBV7-2
CDR3aa: CASSLLAGQETQYF

j_gene: TRBJ2-7
v_gene: TRBV14
CDR3aa: CASSHGAGLAGIEQYF

j_gene: TRBJ2-7
v_gene: TRBV20-1
CDR3aa: CSARVGGPSYEQYF

j_gene: TRBJ2-7
v_gene: TRBV27
CDR3aa: CASSLGYTSYEQYF

j_gene: TRBJ2-7
v_gene: TRBV10-3
CDR3aa: CAISESTVYEQYF

j_gene: TRBJ1-5
v_gene: TRBV4-3
CDR3aa: CASSPTLGGRAQPQHF

j_gene: TRBJ2-3
v_gene: TRBV4-1
CDR3aa: CASSHQAARARTNTDTQYF

j_gene: TRBJ2-3
v_gene: TRBV20-1
CDR3aa: CSATGLDVPTDTQYF

j_gene: TRBJ2-5
v_gene: TRBV29-1
CDR3aa: CSVRPTGDFETQYF

j_gene: TRBJ2-7
v_gene: TRBV7-2
CDR3aa: CASSLDRDSLYEQYF

j_gene: TRBJ1-2
v_gene: TRBV18
CDR3aa: CASSPANSNYGYTF

j_gene: TRBJ2-7
v_gene: TRBV3-1
CDR3aa: CASSQGRVGEQYF

j_gene: TRBJ2-3
v_gene: TRBV20-1
CDR3aa: CSARDQLITDTQYF

j_gene: TRBJ2-7
v_gene: TRBV12-3/TRBV12-4
CDR3aa: CASSLVGGAISEQYF

j_gene: TRBJ2-7
v_gene: TRBV6-6
CDR3aa: CASIEGRGDEQYF

j_gene: TRBJ1-5
v_gene: TRBV20-1
CDR3aa: CSARAPGPTNNQPQHF

j_gene: TRBJ1-6
v_gene: TRBV4-2
CDR3aa: CASSQAPDGYNSPLHF

j_gene: TRBJ2-5
v_gene: TRBV7-8
CDR3aa: CASSRFGDWKKETQYF

j_gene: TRBJ1-4
v_gene: TRBV12-3/TRBV12-4
CDR3aa: CASSSGSYATNEKLFF

j_gene: TRBJ1-2
v_gene: TRBV12-3/TRBV12-4
CDR3aa: CASSRTGRGYTF

j_gene: TRBJ2-1
v_gene: TRBV11-1
CDR3aa: CASSLGLATGGLLGREQFF